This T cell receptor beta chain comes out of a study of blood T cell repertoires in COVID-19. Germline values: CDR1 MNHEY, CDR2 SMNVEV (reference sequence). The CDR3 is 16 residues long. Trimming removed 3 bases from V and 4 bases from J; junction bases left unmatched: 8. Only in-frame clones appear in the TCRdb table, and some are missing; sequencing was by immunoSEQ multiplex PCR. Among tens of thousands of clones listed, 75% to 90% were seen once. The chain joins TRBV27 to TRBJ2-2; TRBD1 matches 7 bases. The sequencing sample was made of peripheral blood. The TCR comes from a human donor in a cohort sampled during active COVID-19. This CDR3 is CASSFSRAGGTGELFF. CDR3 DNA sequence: TGTGCCAGCAGTTTTTCTAGGGCAGGGGGCACCGGGGAGCTGTTTTTT.